These T cell receptor beta chains were read from a single sample in a study of beta chain features in type 1 diabetes. Only in-frame clones appear in the TCRdb table, and some are missing; sequencing was by immunoSEQ multiplex PCR. The sample holds approximately 140,000 clones, around 9% seen once. The specimen was central memory CD4+ T cells from blood. These receptor sequences come from a man younger than 40 with type 1 diabetes. CDR3s include the opening cysteine and the closing phenylalanine or tryptophan. A D gene is named only where the DNA matches it firmly. For some rows the clone size is stated as once, few or many, or as a class when expanded; others skip it.

clone_size j_call v_call d_call cdr3_aa cdr3_nt
- TRBJ2-3 TRBV7-2 TRBD2 CASRSGLDGDTQYF TGTGCCAGCAGGTCGGGACTAGATGGAGATACGCAGTATTTT
few TRBJ2-1 TRBV28 - CASSGRSNEQFF TGTGCCAGCAGTGGCCGGAGCAATGAGCAGTTCTTC
- TRBJ2-5 TRBV28 - CASSRGRGETQYF TGTGCCAGCAGCAGGGGAAGGGGAGAGACCCAGTACTTC
- TRBJ1-2 TRBV18 TRBD1 CASSPGTDPNYGYTF TGTGCCAGCTCACCGGGGACAGATCCTAACTATGGCTACACCTTC
few TRBJ2-7 TRBV5-1 TRBD2 CASSFTSGGPYEQYF TGCGCCAGCAGCTTTACTAGCGGGGGACCCTACGAGCAGTACTTC
few TRBJ2-1 TRBV4-2 - CASSQDTGSDEQFF TGTGCCAGCAGCCAAGATACCGGGTCTGATGAGCAGTTCTTC
few TRBJ1-5 TRBV12-5 TRBD1 CASGQGTAVGRPQHF TGTGCTAGTGGTCAGGGGACAGCTGTGGGTAGGCCCCAGCATTTT
few TRBJ2-7 TRBV29-1 - CSVLLPDSSYEQYF TGCAGCGTTCTCCTTCCGGACAGCTCCTACGAGCAGTACTTC
few TRBJ2-3 TRBV19 TRBD2 CASSTSGYKGGQYF TGTGCCAGTTCGACTAGCGGGTACAAAGGCGGGCAGTATTTT
- TRBJ2-7 TRBV2 - CASSEAGAGYAYEQYF TGTGCCAGCAGTGAGGCCGGCGCAGGCTATGCCTACGAGCAGTACTTC
- TRBJ2-3 TRBV5-1 - CASSLGQGWTDTQYF TGCGCCAGCAGCTTGGGGCAGGGGTGGACAGATACGCAGTATTTT
few TRBJ1-4 TRBV28 - CAAAGHPNEKLFF TGTGCGGCCGCCGGACACCCTAATGAAAAACTGTTTTTT
few TRBJ2-5 TRBV5-1 TRBD2 CASSYGLDQETQYF TGCGCCAGCAGCTACGGACTAGATCAAGAGACCCAGTACTTC
few TRBJ1-2 TRBV7-9 - CASSRGGEGYTF TGTGCCAGCAGCCGCGGGGGAGAAGGCTACACCTTC
- TRBJ1-6 TRBV7-2 - CASSSAGVGSYNSPLHF TGTGCCAGCAGCTCGGCCGGGGTTGGCTCCTATAATTCACCCCTCCACTTT
few TRBJ2-2 TRBV5-1 TRBD2 CASMASGFTGELFF TGCGCCAGCATGGCTAGCGGGTTCACCGGGGAGCTGTTTTTT
few TRBJ2-2 TRBV28 - CASSFSAGYTGELFF TGTGCCAGCAGTTTTTCGGCGGGGTACACCGGGGAGCTGTTTTTT
few TRBJ2-7 TRBV28 - CASSLYGPGVGGKSYEQYF TGTGCCAGCAGTTTGTATGGTCCGGGGGTGGGGGGTAAATCCTACGAGCAGTACTTC
few TRBJ1-5 TRBV28 TRBD1 CASRPGQGAGQPQHF TGTGCCAGCAGACCCGGACAGGGGGCAGGGCAGCCCCAGCATTTT
- TRBJ2-2 TRBV7-2 TRBD2 CATSGTTNTGELFF TGTGCCACATCCGGGACTACAAACACCGGGGAGCTGTTTTTT
- TRBJ2-3 TRBV4-3 TRBD2 CASNPNGGGTDTQYF TGCGCCAGCAACCCCAACGGGGGGGGCACAGATACGCAGTATTTT
few TRBJ1-2 TRBV13 - CASSLGRLGYGYTF TGTGCCAGCAGCTTGGGGCGGCTCGGGTATGGCTACACCTTC
few TRBJ2-2 TRBV5-1 TRBD2 CASSFFASGDTGELFF TGCGCCAGCAGCTTCTTCGCTAGCGGGGATACCGGGGAGCTGTTTTTT
- TRBJ1-2 TRBV2 TRBD1 CASRSGQGSYGYTF TGTGCCAGCAGGTCGGGACAGGGAAGCTATGGCTACACCTTC
- TRBJ2-4 TRBV7-2 - CASSQVKGDIQYF TGTGCCAGCAGCCAAGTGAAGGGAGACATTCAGTACTTC
- TRBJ1-2 TRBV7-2 - CASSLNGQLYGYTF TGTGCCAGCAGCTTAAACGGACAACTTTATGGCTACACCTTC
- TRBJ1-6 TRBV7-2 TRBD1 CASSVGGTGSPLHF TGTGCCAGCAGCGTGGGTGGGACAGGTTCACCCCTCCACTTT
- TRBJ1-1 TRBV2 - CASRRQTVNTEAFF TGTGCCAGCAGGAGACAGACCGTGAACACTGAAGCTTTCTTT
few TRBJ2-5 TRBV7-2 - CASSQESWRGETQYF TGTGCCAGCAGCCAGGAAAGCTGGAGAGGGGAGACCCAGTACTTC
- TRBJ2-2 TRBV5-4 - CASRHSGNTGELFF TGTGCCAGCAGACATAGCGGTAACACCGGGGAGCTGTTTTTT
- TRBJ2-3 TRBV18 TRBD1 CASSPFSVGTGRTDTQYF TGTGCCAGCTCACCATTTTCCGTCGGGACAGGACGCACAGATACGCAGTATTTT
- TRBJ2-1 TRBV7-9 - CASSYPSQTEQFF TGTGCCAGCAGCTACCCTAGCCAAACGGAGCAGTTCTTC
- TRBJ1-1 TRBV7-9 - CASSLASITEAFF TGTGCCAGCAGCTTAGCGAGCATCACTGAAGCTTTCTTT
few TRBJ2-3 TRBV10-3 TRBD2 CAINPGGQRNTQYF TGTGCCATCAATCCGGGGGGGCAGCGGAATACGCAGTATTTT
few TRBJ2-3 TRBV6-6 TRBD2 CASRGSGGSTDTQYF TGTGCCAGCAGGGGAAGCGGGGGGAGCACAGATACGCAGTATTTT
few TRBJ2-5 TRBV5-6 - CASSQGVEGTQYF TGTGCCAGCAGCCAGGGTGTTGAAGGGACCCAGTACTTC
- TRBJ2-5 TRBV9 - CASSVGTATQETQYF TGTGCCAGCAGCGTAGGGACAGCAACACAAGAGACCCAGTACTTC
- TRBJ2-1 TRBV9 - CASSPSGNEQFF TGTGCCAGCAGCCCTTCGGGTAATGAGCAGTTCTTC
few TRBJ1-5 TRBV18 - CASSPPGGNQPQHF TGTGCCAGCTCCCCCCCAGGCGGCAATCAGCCCCAGCATTTT
few TRBJ2-1 TRBV7-9 TRBD2 CASSLETSGSLSNEQFF TGTGCCAGCAGCTTAGAGACTAGCGGAAGTTTGTCCAATGAGCAGTTCTTC
- TRBJ2-1 TRBV29-1 TRBD2 CSVVFETSGYNEQFF TGCAGCGTTGTTTTCGAGACTAGCGGCTACAATGAGCAGTTCTTC
- TRBJ2-7 TRBV7-9 - CASSRGAGSSYEQYF TGTGCCAGCAGCCGCGGGGCAGGGAGCTCCTACGAGCAGTACTTC
few TRBJ2-1 TRBV5-4 - CASSLLPNEQFF TGTGCCAGCAGCTTGCTACCCAATGAGCAGTTCTTC
- TRBJ2-3 TRBV2 TRBD1 CASSLRTGGTDTQYF TGTGCCAGCAGCTTAAGGACAGGGGGTACAGATACGCAGTATTTT
- TRBJ1-6 TRBV6-8 - CASTGRGHNSPLHF TGTGCCAGCACGGGGCGGGGGCATAATTCACCCCTCCACTTT
many TRBJ2-5 TRBV15 - CATSTPLPETQYF TGTGCCACCAGCACTCCACTGCCGGAGACCCAGTACTTC
few TRBJ1-2 TRBV7-2 TRBD1 CASSGPDRGNYGYTF TGTGCCAGCAGCGGGCCTGACAGGGGAAACTATGGCTACACCTTC
many TRBJ2-3 TRBV29-1 - CSVGTDTDTQYF TGCAGCGTTGGGACAGACACAGATACGCAGTATTTT
- TRBJ2-7 TRBV19 TRBD1 CASTPGQRSYEQYF TGTGCCAGTACCCCGGGACAGCGGAGTTACGAGCAGTACTTC
few TRBJ2-5 TRBV2 TRBD2 CASGTSAETQYF TGTGCCAGCGGGACTAGTGCGGAGACCCAGTACTTC
few TRBJ1-1 TRBV18 - CASSPTRGEAFF TGTGCCAGCTCACCAACCAGGGGAGAAGCTTTCTTT
- TRBJ2-1 TRBV13 TRBD2 CASRPWTSGDSSYNEQFF TGTGCCAGCAGGCCTTGGACTAGCGGGGATAGCTCCTACAATGAGCAGTTCTTC
few TRBJ2-3 TRBV11-2 - CASSLGGGTDTQYF TGTGCCAGCAGCTTAGGGGGCGGCACAGATACGCAGTATTTT
few TRBJ2-1 TRBV11-2 TRBD2 CASSRSGDEQFF TGTGCCAGCAGCCGGAGCGGGGATGAGCAGTTCTTC
- TRBJ2-7 TRBV20-1 TRBD2 CSVGSGYEQYF TGCAGTGTTGGTAGCGGGTACGAGCAGTACTTC
few TRBJ2-7 TRBV18 - CASSLDSGPYEQYF TGTGCCAGCTCACTAGATTCAGGTCCCTACGAGCAGTACTTC